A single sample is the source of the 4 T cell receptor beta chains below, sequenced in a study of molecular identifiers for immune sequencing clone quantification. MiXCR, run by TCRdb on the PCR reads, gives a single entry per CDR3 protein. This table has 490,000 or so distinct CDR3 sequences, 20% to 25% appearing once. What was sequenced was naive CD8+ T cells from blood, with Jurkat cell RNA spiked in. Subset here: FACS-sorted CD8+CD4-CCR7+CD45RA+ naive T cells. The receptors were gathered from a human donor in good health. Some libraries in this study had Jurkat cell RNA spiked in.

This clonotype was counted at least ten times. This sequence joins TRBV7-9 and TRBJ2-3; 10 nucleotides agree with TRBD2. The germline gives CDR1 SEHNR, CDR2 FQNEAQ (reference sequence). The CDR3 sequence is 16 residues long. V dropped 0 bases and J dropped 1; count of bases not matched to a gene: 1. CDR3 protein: CASSLALAGGTDTQYF. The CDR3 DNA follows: TGTGCCAGCAGCTTAGCGCTAGCGGGAGGCACAGATACGCAGTATTTT.

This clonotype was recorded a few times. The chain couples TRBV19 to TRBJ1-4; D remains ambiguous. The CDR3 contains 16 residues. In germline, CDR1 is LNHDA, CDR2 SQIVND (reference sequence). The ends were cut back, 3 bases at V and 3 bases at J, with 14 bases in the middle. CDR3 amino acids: CASSIRPGRPNEKLFF. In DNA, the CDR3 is TGTGCCAGTAGTATTCGACCCGGGCGGCCTAATGAAAAACTGTTTTTT.

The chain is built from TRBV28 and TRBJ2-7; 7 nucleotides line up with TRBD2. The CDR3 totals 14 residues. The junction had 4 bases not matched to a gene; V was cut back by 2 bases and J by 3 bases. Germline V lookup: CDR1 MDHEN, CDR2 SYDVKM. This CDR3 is CASSLSSGYYEQYF. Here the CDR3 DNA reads TGTGCCAGCAGTTTAAGTAGCGGGTACTACGAGCAGTACTTC.

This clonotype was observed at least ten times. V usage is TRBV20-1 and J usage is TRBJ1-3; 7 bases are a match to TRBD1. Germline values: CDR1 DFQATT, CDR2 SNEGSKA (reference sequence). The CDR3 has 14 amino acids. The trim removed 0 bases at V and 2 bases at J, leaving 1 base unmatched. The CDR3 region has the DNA TGCAGTGCTAGAGAAGGGGGCACTGGAAACACCATATATTTT. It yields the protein CSAREGGTGNTIYF.